Presented here are 2 T cell receptor beta chains from one specimen sequenced in a study of beta chain features in type 1 diabetes. cDNA synthesis used the whole RNA isolate, giving expressed TCRB sequences. Produced via immunoSEQ multiplex PCR; TCRdb's table is partial and in-frame only. Of about 230,000 clones in the sample, over 7.5% were seen once. Sequencing was performed on naive CD4+ T cells from blood. The receptors shown here come from a woman younger than 35 in good health.

The V call is TRBV30, the J call TRBJ1-4; 8 bases line up with TRBD1. Germline trimming cut 3 bases from V and 2 bases from J; bases unmatched to any gene: 2. Germline loops: CDR1 GTSNPN, CDR2 SVGIG (reference sequence). This CDR3 comprises 14 residues. The CDR3 bases are TGTGCCTGGAGGGACAGGGCCACTAATGAAAAACTGTTTTTT. Translation gives CAWRDRATNEKLFF.

J is TRBJ2-5 and V is TRBV5-4; 11 bases align to TRBD2. Germline loops: CDR1 SGHNT, CDR2 YYREEE (reference sequence). This CDR3 spans 17 amino acids. J lost 3 bases, V lost 0 bases, and 7 bases had no gene match. The CDR3 bases are TGTGCCAGCAGCTTGGGTCCACTAGCGGGAGTTGAAGAGACCCAGTACTTC. Translating it yields CASSLGPLAGVEETQYF. The complete variable domain, with remaining parts taken from reference TRBV5-4 and TRBJ2-5, reads ETGVTQSPTHLIKTRGQQVTLRCSSQSGHNTVSWYQQALGQGPQFIFQYYREEENGRGNFPPRFSGLQFPNYSSELNVNALELDDSALYLCASSLGPLAGVEETQYFGPGTRLLVL.